This TCR beta chain was sequenced during a study of T cell repertoires in aging, cancer and after chemotherapy (dated by TCRdb to the late 2010s). The study in broad terms: Donors were distributed across six age groups ranging from 30 or younger to 70 or older, with at least three individuals included per group. To examine immunoaging and T cell reconstitution after chemotherapy, the study profiled TCR beta repertoires in peripheral blood from healthy donors and cancer patients. Alongside about 97 healthy donors serving as a reference group, the cohort included 218 cancer patients, of whom some 94 had hematological cancers and around 120 had solid cancers. The full dataset contained several million TCR reads. Control TCR repertoires from healthy donors were recorded over several months to years, and clear clonal overlap was observed across re-sampling. Results and caveats for the whole study, not just this receptor: The authors noted that the repertoire data do not allow conclusions about immunological memory after chemotherapy. Compared with age-matched healthy donors, untreated patients with hematological or solid cancers had significantly lower TCR diversity and higher clonality in blood. In both cancer cohorts, median generation probability rose over the chemotherapy interval, which suggests that the repertoire was reconstituted through rebound thymic output. In healthy donors, the decline in TCR diversity with age was mainly due to loss of richness, whereas in cancer patients loss of evenness also played a role.

This clonotype was seen a few times. No cognate antigen has been identified for it. No base-level quality is on record; no much larger clone is a single base apart. TCR beta rearrangements were amplified from genomic DNA extracted from peripheral blood rather than from sorted cells or RNA. V loses 6 bases, J loses 1 base, and the germline ends lie 15 bases apart. The CDR3 has 15 amino acids, counting the end cysteine and phenylalanine. The DNA shown is the 45-base CDR3, in frame from base 1. Multiplex touch-down PCR with a mixed TRB-A/B primer pool was used to amplify rearranged TRB sequences covering the V, D and J segments. Two consecutive PCR reactions with Phusion HS II polymerase added Illumina adapters and sample indices to the amplicons. After gel purification with the NucleoSpin Gel and PCR Clean-up kit, the amplicons were checked using Qubit and an Agilent 2100 Bioanalyzer. Sequencing of libraries was carried out on an Illumina MiSeq in 600-cycle, single-indexed, paired-end runs. The original pipeline was this. MiXCR versions 2.12 and 3.0.5 were used to process TRB sequences. A clone was defined as each unique CDR3 nucleotide sequence, and only productive sequences supported by at least two reads were kept. Repertoire metrics included Shannon diversity, evenness, clonality (one minus evenness), and alpha-parameterized diversity profiles from alpha 0 to 5. The IGoR algorithm was used to calculate generation probabilities of clones in the paired pre- and post-chemotherapy samples. TCRdb redid the processing of the public reads, applying fastp at Q25 and MiXCR, and retained in-frame beta chains. Identical CDR3 proteins give one entry, which carries the most common genes and DNA. The V and J calls follow TCRdb's processing rather than the paper's. The sample has 3,000 to 4,000 distinct CDR3 sequences on record, around 35% of them singletons. Jointly, the top ten make up 49% of the sample.

The source of this sequence is a human donor in good health. Specimen: blood. Recombination linked TRBV12-3 or TRBV12-4 to TRBJ1-1; the D region possibly corresponds to TRBD1 (5 bases align). The nucleotide sequence reads TGTGCCAGCAGCGGTGGGGGGTCCCAGAACACTGAAGCTTTCTTT. Its protein is CASSGGGSQNTEAFF.